This passage covers 16 T cell receptor beta chains from one sample sequenced in a study of T cell repertoires in cytomegalovirus infection (dated by TCRdb to between 2018 and 2020). TCRdb lists the instrument as Illumina HiSeq 1500. Using fastp trimming at Q25 and MiXCR clonotype assembly, TCRdb reanalyzed the public sequencing data and kept in-frame beta chains. Records with the same CDR3 protein are collapsed into one entry carrying the most frequent genes and DNA. This sample lists 200,000 to 300,000 distinct CDR3 sequences; roughly 15% were detected once. About 8.7% of the sample is held by the ten biggest clonotypes. The sequencing input was PBMCs. These receptors were taken from a human donor in good health (CMV status not recorded). Some clones in this sample may be carry-over from other donors' samples.

CDR3 sequence (DNA): TGTGCCAGCAGCTTAGGTGAAGGGTTCTATGGCTACACCTTC. Translated: CASSLGEGFYGYTF. The chain joins TRBV7-6 to TRBJ1-2; D gene unclear. The CDR3 loop spans 14 amino acids. The V end was cut by 1 base, the J end by 4 bases, with 10 bases between. The germline V gene has CDR1 SGHVS and CDR2 FNYEAQ.

The gene calls are TRBV29-1 and TRBJ1-6; D not resolved. Germline V gene lookup returns CDR1 SQVTM and CDR2 ANQGSEA. Between the trimmed V and J ends, which lost 4 bases and 7 bases, there was a span of 11 bases. This CDR3 is built from 13 residues. The CDR3 spells CSVARSENSPLHF. The DNA for the CDR3 is TGCAGCGTTGCGAGGTCAGAAAATTCACCCCTCCACTTT. Drawing the rest from reference TRBV29-1 and TRBJ1-6, the complete variable domain is SAVISQKPSRDICQRGTSLTIQCQVDSQVTMMFWYRQQPGQSLTLIATANQGSEATYESGFVIDKFPISRPNLTFSTLTVSNMSPEDSSIYLCSVARSENSPLHFGNGTRLTVT.

This clonotype was seen repeatedly, ten times or more. The chain has TRBV12-3 or TRBV12-4 and TRBJ2-3; 16 bases agree with TRBD2. The CDR3 is 18 residues long. The trim removed 8 bases at V and 2 bases at J, leaving 10 bases unmatched. CDR3 sequence (DNA): TGTGCCAGCGCGAATCCCGGGACTAGCGGGAGGGTCACAGATACGCAGTATTTT. Its translation is CASANPGTSGRVTDTQYF.

The CDR3 protein is CASSPPGQTYEQYF. The CDR3 nucleotides read TGTGCCAGCAGCCCCCCGGGACAAACCTACGAGCAGTACTTC. The V and J genes are TRBV7-9 and TRBJ2-7, with D perhaps matching TRBD1 (6 bases). The CDR3 consists of 14 residues. Trimming removed 5 bases at V and 2 bases at J, with 13 bases between. CDR1 SEHNR and CDR2 FQNEAQ come from the germline V gene (reference sequence).

This clonotype was picked up many times. J is TRBJ1-3 and V is TRBV7-8; the D is unclear. The CDR3 runs 15 residues. V lost 0 bases to trimming and J lost 6 bases, with 12 bases between them. Germline V gives CDR1 SGHVS, CDR2 FQNEAQ. CDR3 region: CASSLADGGLNTIYF. In DNA, the CDR3 is TGTGCCAGCAGCTTAGCGGACGGTGGATTAAACACCATATATTTT.

V gene TRBV28 combines with J gene TRBJ1-5, with D possibly matching TRBD1 (5 bases). The CDR3 runs 16 residues. The germline V gene has CDR1 MDHEN and CDR2 SYDVKM. Trimming left V 1 base short and J 7 bases short, with 17 bases between. DNA of the CDR3: TGTGCCAGCAGTTTATACGTAGGTGGGGGTCGGCAGCCCCAGCATTTT. Translation: CASSLYVGGGRQPQHF.

This clonotype was counted at least ten times. The chain recombines TRBV11-2 with TRBJ2-5; D unresolved. Germline assignment: CDR1 SGHAT and CDR2 FQNNGV. The CDR3 spans 13 residues. V gave up 5 bases and J gave up 1 base, with 8 bases separating them. CDR3 protein: CASSPLLQETQYF. The DNA for the CDR3 is TGTGCCAGCAGCCCCCTCCTCCAAGAGACCCAGTACTTC. The full variable domain, its missing parts supplied by reference TRBV11-2 and TRBJ2-5, is EAGVAQSPRYKIIEKRQSVAFWCNPISGHATLYWYQQILGQGPKLLIQFQNNGVVDDSQLPKDRFSAERLKGVDSTLKIQPAKLEDSAVYLCASSPLLQETQYFGPGTRLLVL.

This clonotype was picked up a small number of times. The V call is TRBV28, the J call TRBJ2-4; D unresolved. The germline V and J ends were trimmed by 1 base and 1 base, with 8 bases remaining between them. Per germline, CDR1 MDHEN and CDR2 SYDVKM. The CDR3 contains 15 residues. CDR3 sequence: CASSLSGSAKNIQYF. CDR3 bases: TGTGCCAGCAGTTTATCGGGCAGCGCCAAAAACATTCAGTACTTC.

V is TRBV18 and J is TRBJ1-3, with D hard to call. The germline gives CDR1 KGHSH, CDR2 LQKENI. The CDR3 runs 12 residues. The germline V and J ends were trimmed by 3 bases and 4 bases, with 4 bases remaining between them. CDR3 region: CASSPDGNTIYF. The CDR3 nucleotides read TGTGCCAGCTCACCGGACGGAAACACCATATATTTT.

About this clonotype itself: A much larger clone differs by one base, so this may be a read error. The chain employs TRBV6-5 and TRBJ2-7, with D perhaps TRBD2 (7 bases). Deletions cut 10 bases from V and 5 bases from J, with 24 bases between. CDR3 length: 15 residues. Germline CDR1 and CDR2: MNHEY and SVGAGI. Written as DNA, the CDR3 is TGTGCCAACAGGGCCGCGGGCGGGAGTGGTGACGAGCAGTACTTC. Its translation is CANRAAGGSGDEQYF.

The chain uses TRBV11-2 and TRBJ2-1, with unresolved D. The CDR3 consists of 14 residues. Germline V lookup: CDR1 SGHAT, CDR2 FQNNGV. Trimming pared 4 bases from V and 4 bases from J, leaving 11 bases between. Written as DNA, the CDR3 is TGTGCCAGCAGCTCGGTTCAGAGTTACAATGAGCAGTTCTTC. Translating it yields CASSSVQSYNEQFF.

The sample holds a few counts of this clonotype. The rearrangement uses TRBV7-8 and TRBJ1-5, with TRBD1 as a possible D gene (5 bases). The CDR3 runs to 16 residues. V shed 5 bases and J shed 8 bases, with 22 bases lying between them. Germline V CDR1 and CDR2: SGHVS, FQNEAQ. The CDR3 protein is CASSVQPRQLIKPQHF. DNA of the CDR3: TGTGCCAGCAGCGTACAACCTAGACAGTTAATCAAGCCCCAGCATTTT.

In its sample, this clonotype was seen a few times. This chain connects TRBV19 to TRBJ1-5, with 7 positions matching TRBD1. Germline lookup yields CDR1 LNHDA and CDR2 SQIVND (reference sequence). This CDR3 region has 14 residues. The junction had 3 bases not matched to a gene; V was cut back by 4 bases and J by 3 bases. CDR3 loop: CASSNRGVNQPQHF. The DNA for the CDR3 is TGTGCCAGTAGTAACAGGGGAGTCAATCAGCCCCAGCATTTT.

V and J are TRBV29-1 and TRBJ2-4; D gene uncertain. CDR1 and CDR2 (germline): SQVTM, ANQGSEA. Trimming cost V 4 bases and J 0 bases, with 7 bases left between them. The CDR3 covers 13 residues. Written as DNA, the CDR3 is TGCAGCGTTGTTGGGGTAGCCAAAAACATTCAGTACTTC. It translates to CSVVGVAKNIQYF.

This clonotype was recorded many times. V gene TRBV12-3 or TRBV12-4 combines with J gene TRBJ1-1; D gene unclear. The CDR3 spans 15 residues. The V gene lost 7 bases and the J gene lost 0 bases, with 15 bases spanning the gap. The CDR3 loop reads CASTPRGSMNTEAFF. The CDR3 DNA follows: TGTGCCAGCACCCCCCGTGGGTCGATGAACACTGAAGCTTTCTTT.

This chain connects TRBV7-8 to TRBJ2-3; 9 bases agree with TRBD1. Trimming cost V 11 bases and J 0 bases; bases outside gene matches: 12. Germline-derived CDR1 and CDR2 are SGHVS and FQNEAQ. The CDR3 runs 16 residues. CDR3: CAFCARQGGSTDTQYF. The CDR3 DNA is TGTGCCTTCTGCGCCAGACAGGGGGGGAGCACAGATACGCAGTATTTT.